This T cell receptor (beta chain) was observed in a study of T-cell reconstitution after alpha-beta-depleted transplantation in children. Researchers prepared the TCRbeta library using unique molecular identifiers, the study reports. TCRdb redid the calling of the PCR reads with MiXCR, one entry per CDR3 protein. Of a few hundred thousand distinct CDR3 sequences listed, under 20% are singletons. The CDR3 sequence is 16 residues long. V shed 6 bases, J shed 9 bases, and the junction held 16 bases outside the gene matches. CDR1 is MNHEY and CDR2 is SVGEGT in the germline V gene. V and J are TRBV6-2 or TRBV6-3 and TRBJ2-1; 8 nucleotides align to TRBD2. This sequence originates from a boy in the first two years of life who had a stem cell transplant for Wiskott-Aldrich syndrome, so the T cells may come from the graft donor. The sample in question was PBMCs, mostly from graft donor cells, obtained 360 days after TCRalphabeta/CD19-depleted stem cell transplant. The CDR3 is CASRGGLVKAHREQFF. CDR3 DNA: TGTGCCAGCAGAGGGGGACTAGTTAAAGCCCACCGTGAGCAGTTCTTC.